There are a few counts of the clone carrying this T cell receptor (beta chain). This sample is part of a study of cytomegalovirus exposure and HLA in healthy donors. The V end was cut by 5 bases, the J end by 1 base, with 8 bases between. The CDR3 is made up of 13 amino acids. CDR1 is LNHDA and CDR2 is SQIVND in the germline V gene (reference sequence). PCR primers comprised 60 Vbeta and 13 Jbeta primers. Only in-frame clones appear in the TCRdb table, and some are missing; sequencing was by immunoSEQ multiplex PCR. The table has approximately 180,000 clones, roughly 85% seen once; the top ten hold nearly 6.5%.

The rearrangement joins TRBV19 to TRBJ1-1, with D perhaps matching TRBD1 (6 bases). The source of this sequence is a man aged 35 to 55 in good health and CMV-seropositive. Source material: PBMCs. Written as DNA, the CDR3 is TGTGCCAGTAGTCCGACAGGGAACACTGAAGCTTTCTTT. The encoded protein is CASSPTGNTEAFF.